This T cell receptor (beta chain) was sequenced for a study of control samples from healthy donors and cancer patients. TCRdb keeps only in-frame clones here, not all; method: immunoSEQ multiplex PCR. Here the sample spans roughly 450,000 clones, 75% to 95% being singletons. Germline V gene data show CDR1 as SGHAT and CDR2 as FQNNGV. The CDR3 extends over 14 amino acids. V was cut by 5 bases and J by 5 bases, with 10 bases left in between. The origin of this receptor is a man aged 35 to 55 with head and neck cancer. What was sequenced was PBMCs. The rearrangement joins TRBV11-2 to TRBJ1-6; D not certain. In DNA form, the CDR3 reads TGTGCCAGCAGCGGCAGCCCTGATAATTCACCCCTCCACTTT. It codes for CASSGSPDNSPLHF.